One sample yielded the 16 T cell receptor beta chains listed below, sequenced in a study of cytomegalovirus exposure and HLA in healthy donors. It was with 60 Vbeta and 13 Jbeta primers that the PCR ran. Only in-frame clones appear in the TCRdb table, and some are missing; sequencing was by immunoSEQ multiplex PCR. The repertoire includes 95,000 to 150,000 clones, 77% of them detected once, and 3.7% sits in the top ten. The sample comprised PBMCs. The receptors come from a human donor in good health.

This clone came up a few times. The chain joins TRBV4-2 to TRBJ2-3; 14 nucleotides align to TRBD2. The trim removed 0 bases at V and 8 bases at J, leaving 7 bases unmatched. Germline loops: CDR1 LGHNA, CDR2 YNFKEQ. The CDR3 is 17 residues long. DNA of the CDR3: TGTGCCAGCAGCCAAGAAGGGACTAGCGGGAGTAAATTTACGCAGTATTTT. Amino acid sequence: CASSQEGTSGSKFTQYF.

This sequence joins TRBV9 and TRBJ1-2; D remains unclear. This CDR3 comprises 13 residues. Looked up from germline, CDR1 is SGDLS and CDR2 is YYNGEE. V lost 4 bases and J 2 bases, leaving 9 bases between the germline ends. CDR3: CASSPLSNYGYTF. CDR3 nucleotides: TGTGCCAGCAGCCCCTTGTCCAACTATGGCTACACCTTC.

The chain carries TRBV18 and TRBJ1-2; TRBD1 matches at 8 bases. The CDR3 covers 15 residues. The V gene's germline CDR1 is KGHSH and CDR2 LQKENI. With V trimmed by 0 bases and J by 1 base, 1 base remained unmatched. The chain's CDR3 is CASSPPTGGNYGYTF. DNA for the CDR3: TGTGCCAGCTCACCACCCACAGGGGGTAACTATGGCTACACCTTC.

This clone was seen a few times. V usage is TRBV5-1 and J usage is TRBJ1-1; perhaps TRBD1 as D (5 bases). Trimming left V 3 bases short and J 3 bases short, with 9 bases between. This CDR3 contains 13 residues. The germline V gene encodes CDR1 SGHRS and CDR2 YFSETQ. The CDR3 is CASSWRRDTEAFF. CDR3 DNA sequence: TGCGCCAGCAGCTGGCGCAGGGACACTGAAGCTTTCTTT.

The V call is TRBV9, the J call TRBJ2-1, with TRBD2 matching over 12 bases. This CDR3 region has 20 residues. The germline gives CDR1 SGDLS, CDR2 YYNGEE. V was clipped by 0 bases and J by 3 bases; unmatched bases: 13. Here the CDR3 reads CASSVAAPGLAGGYYNEQFF. In nucleotides, the CDR3 is TGTGCCAGCAGCGTAGCGGCCCCGGGGCTAGCGGGAGGGTACTACAATGAGCAGTTCTTC.

This clone was counted a few times. The chain has TRBV28 and TRBJ1-2; the match to TRBD1 covers 11 bases. Per germline, CDR1 MDHEN and CDR2 SYDVKM. V lost 7 bases to trimming and J lost 8 bases; unmatched junction nucleotides: 27. CDR3 length equals 20 residues. This CDR3 reads CASTPPGLLPLDRGRVGYTF. CDR3 sequence (DNA): TGTGCCAGCACCCCTCCGGGGCTCCTTCCCCTGGACAGGGGGCGGGTCGGCTACACCTTC.

The chain recombines TRBV5-1 with TRBJ1-5; no definite D call. The CDR3 length is 14 residues. CDR1 and CDR2 (germline): SGHRS, YFSETQ. V lost 0 bases to trimming and J lost 0 bases, with 4 bases between them. The CDR3 sequence is CASSLDNSNQPQHF. CDR3 nucleotides: TGCGCCAGCAGCTTGGACAATAGCAATCAGCCCCAGCATTTT.

The chain joins TRBV19 to TRBJ2-1; 11 bases align to TRBD2. The CDR3 runs 16 residues. J lost 4 bases, V lost 4 bases, and 6 bases had no gene match. CDR1 LNHDA and CDR2 SQIVND come from the germline V gene (reference sequence). The CDR3 sequence: CASSTTSGSRYNEQFF. CDR3 nucleotides: TGTGCCAGTAGTACCACTAGCGGGAGCAGGTACAATGAGCAGTTCTTC.

In nucleotides, the CDR3 is TGTGCCAGCAGTTACTCGGCGGGAGTCACCGGGGAGCTGTTTTTT. Its translation: CASSYSAGVTGELFF. The chain joins TRBV6-6 to TRBJ2-2; 7 nucleotides line up with TRBD2. The CDR3 sequence is 15 residues long. CDR1 and CDR2 from the germline V gene are MNHNY and SVGAGI (reference sequence). The V and J ends lost 0 bases and 4 bases, in that order; junction bases with no gene match: 2.

This clone is a singleton in its sample. The V call is TRBV15, the J call TRBJ2-2; D call uncertain. Trimming pared 0 bases from V and 9 bases from J, leaving 14 bases between. Germline V lookup: CDR1 LNHNV, CDR2 YYDKDF (reference sequence). This CDR3 spans 15 amino acids. This chain's CDR3 is CATSRDLLSPRELFF. The CDR3 nucleotides are TGTGCCACCAGCAGAGATCTGTTGTCTCCCCGGGAGCTGTTTTTT.

The rearrangement joins TRBV27 to TRBJ2-1, with 9 positions matching TRBD1. The CDR3 has 14 residues. The germline gives CDR1 MNHEY, CDR2 SMNVEV (reference sequence). Trimming cost V 7 bases and J 8 bases; bases outside gene matches: 9. CDR3 in DNA: TGTGCCAGCAAACCCGGACAGGGGAACCATGAGCAGTTCTTC. Translating it yields CASKPGQGNHEQFF.

This chain links TRBV7-2 with TRBJ1-5, with TRBD1 as a possible D gene (6 bases). The germline V gene encodes CDR1 SGHTA and CDR2 FQGNSA. This CDR3 region has 15 residues. V gave up 4 bases and J gave up 1 base, with 11 bases separating them. The CDR3 DNA follows: TGTGCCAGCAGCTCCGGGACACCAAGCAATCAGCCCCAGCATTTT. It yields the protein CASSSGTPSNQPQHF. The full variable domain, rest sourced from reference TRBV7-2 and TRBJ1-5, is GAGVSQSPSNKVTEKGKDVELRCDPISGHTALYWYRQSLGQGLEFLIYFQGNSAPDKSGLPSDRFSAERTGGSVSTLTIQRTQQEDSAVYLCASSSGTPSNQPQHFGDGTRLSIL.

V is TRBV9 and J is TRBJ1-2, with 9 bases matching TRBD1. After removal of 4 bases from V and 2 bases from J, the junction contained 6 bases not matched to a gene. The germline gives CDR1 SGDLS, CDR2 YYNGEE. There are 15 residues in the CDR3. The DNA of the CDR3 is TGTGCCAGCAGCACACGGACAGGGGCGAACTATGGCTACACCTTC. Translation: CASSTRTGANYGYTF.

The count of this clone is one. The rearrangement uses TRBV18 and TRBJ2-1; 9 nucleotides agree with TRBD2. This CDR3 has 16 residues. Germline loops: CDR1 KGHSH, CDR2 LQKENI. V lost 6 bases and J lost 0; bases outside the gene matches: 6. This chain's CDR3 is CASSGLATNSYNEQFF. CDR3 bases: TGTGCCAGCTCCGGACTAGCGACTAACTCCTACAATGAGCAGTTCTTC.

The J gene is TRBJ1-2, the V gene TRBV28; 8 bases map to TRBD1. V was clipped by 1 base and J by 9 bases; unmatched bases: 4. CDR1 is MDHEN, CDR2 SYDVKM, per germline. This CDR3 is 13 amino acids long. The CDR3 region has the DNA TGTGCCAGCAGTTTATACGGACAGGGTAGCTACACCTTC. Translating it yields CASSLYGQGSYTF.

Here the CDR3 reads CALGQGPSYEQYF. The CDR3 DNA reads as TGTGCCCTGGGACAGGGGCCCTCCTACGAGCAGTACTTC. This chain joins TRBV11-2 and TRBJ2-7, with 10 bases lining up with TRBD1. Germline CDR1 SGHAT, CDR2 FQNNGV. This CDR3 is 13 amino acids long. V gave up 11 bases and J gave up 0 bases; unmatched junction bases: 4.